The rows below give T cell receptor beta chains drawn from one sample of a study of tumor-infiltrating lymphocytes in primary liver carcinoma. In TCRdb, the multiplex PCR reads were re-called with MiXCR into one record per CDR3 protein. This table has 330,000 or so distinct CDR3 sequences, almost 65% appearing once. The specimen sequenced was peripheral blood. The receptors come from a man between 35 and 55 years old with primary liver carcinoma and hepatitis B virus infection. Both conserved end residues are part of each CDR3.

J gene: TRBJ2-7
V gene: TRBV6-1
CDR3 length: 15
CDR3 protein: CASSDLAGGSYEQYF

J gene: TRBJ1-1
V gene: TRBV13
CDR3 length: 17
CDR3 protein: CASSPGLVSRRDTEAFF

J gene: TRBJ1-1
V gene: TRBV6-5
CDR3 length: 15
CDR3 protein: CVSSYNRQVSTEAFF

J gene: TRBJ1-1
V gene: TRBV6-2/TRBV6-3
CDR3 length: 13
CDR3 protein: CASSPILNTEAFF

J gene: TRBJ2-1
V gene: TRBV4-1
CDR3 length: 13
CDR3 protein: CASRAGTYNEQFF

J gene: TRBJ1-2
V gene: TRBV5-5
CDR3 length: 12
CDR3 protein: CASSLSGSAYTF

J gene: TRBJ2-1
V gene: TRBV6-1
CDR3 length: 11
CDR3 protein: CASGLAGGSFF

J gene: TRBJ2-7
V gene: TRBV10-3
CDR3 length: 12
CDR3 protein: CASSGTDYEVYF

J gene: TRBJ2-7
V gene: TRBV6-1
CDR3 length: 13
CDR3 protein: CASSENRGHEQYF

J gene: TRBJ2-2
V gene: TRBV4-2
CDR3 length: 14
CDR3 protein: CASSQTLLTGELFF

J gene: TRBJ2-1
V gene: TRBV30
CDR3 length: 13
CDR3 protein: CAWSVDSYNEQFF

J gene: TRBJ2-5
V gene: TRBV5-8
CDR3 length: 20
CDR3 protein: CASSLDSAVYSVLDQETQYF

J gene: TRBJ1-2
V gene: TRBV6-1
CDR3 length: 15
CDR3 protein: CASSEGTGVNYGYTF

J gene: TRBJ2-7
V gene: TRBV4-3
CDR3 length: 17
CDR3 protein: CASSQDWGYSSSYQQYF

J gene: TRBJ1-4
V gene: TRBV5-4
CDR3 length: 16
CDR3 protein: CASSSGQAPVNEKLFF